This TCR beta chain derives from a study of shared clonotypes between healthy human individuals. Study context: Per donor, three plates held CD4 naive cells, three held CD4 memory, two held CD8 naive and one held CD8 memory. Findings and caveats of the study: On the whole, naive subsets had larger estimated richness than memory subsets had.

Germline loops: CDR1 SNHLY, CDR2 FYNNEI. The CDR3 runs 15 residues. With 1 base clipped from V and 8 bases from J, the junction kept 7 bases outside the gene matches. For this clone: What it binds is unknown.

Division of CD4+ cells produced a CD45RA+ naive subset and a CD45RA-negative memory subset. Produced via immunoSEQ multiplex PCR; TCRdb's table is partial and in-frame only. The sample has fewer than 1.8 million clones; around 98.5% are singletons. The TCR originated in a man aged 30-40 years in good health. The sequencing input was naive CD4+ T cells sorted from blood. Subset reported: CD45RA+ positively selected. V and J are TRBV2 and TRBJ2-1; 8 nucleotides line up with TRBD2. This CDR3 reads CASSEESGSMDEQFF. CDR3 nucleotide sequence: TGTGCCAGCAGTGAAGAAAGCGGGAGTATGGATGAGCAGTTCTTC.